This entry is about one T cell receptor (beta chain). In every patient, relapse followed autologous stem cell transplantation, while exposure to brentuximab vedotin differed. Trimming at V came to 5 bases and at J to 7 bases, leaving 10 bases not matched to a gene. The germline V gene encodes CDR1 MNHEY and CDR2 SMNVEV (reference sequence). This CDR3 spans 14 amino acids. Method: immunoSEQ multiplex PCR; TCRdb's copy keeps in-frame clones and lacks some. The profile covers 53,000 or so clones, with roughly 80% appearing a single time and approximately 15% taken by the ten largest. This record belongs to a study of PD-1 blockade in classical Hodgkin lymphoma.

The chain is built from TRBV27 and TRBJ2-5, with TRBD2 matching over 7 bases. Sequencing was performed on peripheral blood mononuclear cells (PBMCs), taken at baseline. This clonotype originated in a human donor with classical Hodgkin lymphoma. Here the CDR3 DNA reads TGTGCCAGCAGTCTCGACGCCCGGGAGGCGACCCAGTACTTC. Translation gives CASSLDAREATQYF.